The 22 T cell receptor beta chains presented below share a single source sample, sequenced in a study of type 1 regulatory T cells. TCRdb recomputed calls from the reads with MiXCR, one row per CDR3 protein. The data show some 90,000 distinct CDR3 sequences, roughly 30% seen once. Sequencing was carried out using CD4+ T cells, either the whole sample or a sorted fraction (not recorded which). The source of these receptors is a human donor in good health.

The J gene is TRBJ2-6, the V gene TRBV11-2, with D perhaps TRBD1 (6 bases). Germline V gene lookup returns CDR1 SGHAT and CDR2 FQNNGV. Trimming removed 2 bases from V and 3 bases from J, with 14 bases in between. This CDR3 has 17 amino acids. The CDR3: CASSLKNRVGGANVLTF. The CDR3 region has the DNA TGTGCCAGCAGCTTAAAAAACAGGGTCGGTGGGGCCAACGTCCTGACTTTC.

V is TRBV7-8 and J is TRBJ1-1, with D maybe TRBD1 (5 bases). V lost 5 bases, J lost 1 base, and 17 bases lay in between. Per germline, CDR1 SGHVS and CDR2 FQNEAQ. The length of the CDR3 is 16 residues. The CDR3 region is CASSPLRTGPNTEAFF. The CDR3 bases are TGTGCCAGCAGCCCGCTTCGAACGGGGCCGAACACTGAAGCTTTCTTT.

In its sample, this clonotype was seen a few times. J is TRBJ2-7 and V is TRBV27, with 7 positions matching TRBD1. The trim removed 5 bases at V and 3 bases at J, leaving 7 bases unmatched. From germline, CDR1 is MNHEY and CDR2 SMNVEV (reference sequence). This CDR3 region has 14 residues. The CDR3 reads CASSPHRDSYEQYF. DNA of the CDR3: TGTGCCAGCAGTCCTCACCGGGACAGCTACGAGCAGTACTTC.

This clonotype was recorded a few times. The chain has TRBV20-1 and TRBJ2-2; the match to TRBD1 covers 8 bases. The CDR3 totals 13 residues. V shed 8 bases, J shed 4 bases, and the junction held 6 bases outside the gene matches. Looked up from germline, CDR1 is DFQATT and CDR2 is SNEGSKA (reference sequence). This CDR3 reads CSIDRGSTGELFF. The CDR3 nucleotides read TGCAGTATTGACAGGGGTAGCACCGGGGAGCTGTTTTTT.

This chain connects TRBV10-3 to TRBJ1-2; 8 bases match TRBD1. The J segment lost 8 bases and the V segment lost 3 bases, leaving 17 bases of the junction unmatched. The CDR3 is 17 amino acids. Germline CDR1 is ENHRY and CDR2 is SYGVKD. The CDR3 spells CAISDGTGHRVGRGYTF. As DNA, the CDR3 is TGTGCCATCAGTGACGGGACAGGCCATCGGGTCGGGAGGGGCTACACCTTC.

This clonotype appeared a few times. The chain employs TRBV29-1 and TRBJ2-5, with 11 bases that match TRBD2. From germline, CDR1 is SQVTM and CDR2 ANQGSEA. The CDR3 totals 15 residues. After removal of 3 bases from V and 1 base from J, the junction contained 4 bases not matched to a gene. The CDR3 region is CSVENSGRVQETQYF. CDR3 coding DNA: TGCAGCGTTGAGAATAGCGGGAGGGTCCAAGAGACCCAGTACTTC.

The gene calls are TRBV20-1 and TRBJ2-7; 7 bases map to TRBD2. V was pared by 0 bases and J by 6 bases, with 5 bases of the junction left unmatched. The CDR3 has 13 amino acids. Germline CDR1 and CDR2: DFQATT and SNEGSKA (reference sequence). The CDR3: CSARDTGGGEQYF. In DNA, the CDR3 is TGCAGTGCTAGAGATACGGGGGGAGGCGAGCAGTACTTC.

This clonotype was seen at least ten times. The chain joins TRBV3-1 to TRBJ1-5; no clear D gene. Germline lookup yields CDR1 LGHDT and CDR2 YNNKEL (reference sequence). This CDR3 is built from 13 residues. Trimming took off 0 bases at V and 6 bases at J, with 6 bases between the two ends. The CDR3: CASSQDPGQPQHF. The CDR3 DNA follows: TGTGCCAGCAGCCAAGATCCCGGTCAGCCCCAGCATTTT.

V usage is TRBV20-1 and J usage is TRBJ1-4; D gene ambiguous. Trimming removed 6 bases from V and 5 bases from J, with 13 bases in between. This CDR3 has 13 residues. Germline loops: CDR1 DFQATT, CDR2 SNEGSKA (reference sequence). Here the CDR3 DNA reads TGCAGTGCCCTATTAGGCCTAAATGAAAAACTGTTTTTT. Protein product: CSALLGLNEKLFF.

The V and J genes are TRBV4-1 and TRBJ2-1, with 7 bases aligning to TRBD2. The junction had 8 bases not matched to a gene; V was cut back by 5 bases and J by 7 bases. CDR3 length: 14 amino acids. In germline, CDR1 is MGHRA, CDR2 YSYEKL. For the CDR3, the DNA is TGCGCCAGCAGCATAAGGTGGGGGGGGAATGAGCAGTTCTTC. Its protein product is CASSIRWGGNEQFF.

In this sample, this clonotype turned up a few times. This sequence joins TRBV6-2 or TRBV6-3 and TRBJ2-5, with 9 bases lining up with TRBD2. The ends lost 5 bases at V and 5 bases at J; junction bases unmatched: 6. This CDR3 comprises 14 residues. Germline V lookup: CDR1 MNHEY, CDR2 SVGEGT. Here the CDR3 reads CASSRTSDTETQYF. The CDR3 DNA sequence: TGTGCCAGCAGTCGGACTAGCGATACGGAGACCCAGTACTTC.

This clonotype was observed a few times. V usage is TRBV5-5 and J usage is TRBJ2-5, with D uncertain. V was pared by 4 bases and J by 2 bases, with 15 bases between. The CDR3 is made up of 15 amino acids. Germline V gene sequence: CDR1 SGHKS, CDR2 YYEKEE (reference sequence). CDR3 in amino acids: CASSLGDVIQETQYF. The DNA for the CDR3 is TGTGCCAGCAGCCTAGGAGACGTGATACAAGAGACCCAGTACTTC.

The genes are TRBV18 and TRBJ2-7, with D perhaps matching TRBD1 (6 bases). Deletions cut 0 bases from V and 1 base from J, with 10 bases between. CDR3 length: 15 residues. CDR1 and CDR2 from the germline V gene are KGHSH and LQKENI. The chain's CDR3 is CASSPPSQGSYEQYF. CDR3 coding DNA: TGTGCCAGCTCACCACCCTCACAGGGATCCTACGAGCAGTACTTC.

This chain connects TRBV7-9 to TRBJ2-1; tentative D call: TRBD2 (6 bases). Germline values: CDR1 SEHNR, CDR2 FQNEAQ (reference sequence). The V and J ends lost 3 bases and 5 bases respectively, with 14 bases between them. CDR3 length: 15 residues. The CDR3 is CASSFRGSGHNEQFF. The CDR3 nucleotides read TGTGCCAGCAGCTTCCGGGGTAGCGGACACAATGAGCAGTTCTTC.

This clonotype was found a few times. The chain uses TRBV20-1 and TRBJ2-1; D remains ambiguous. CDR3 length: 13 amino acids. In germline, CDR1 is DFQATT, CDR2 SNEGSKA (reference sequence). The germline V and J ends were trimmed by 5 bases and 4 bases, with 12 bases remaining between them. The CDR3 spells CSAPSPTYNEQFF. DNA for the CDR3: TGCAGTGCTCCTAGTCCGACTTACAATGAGCAGTTCTTC.

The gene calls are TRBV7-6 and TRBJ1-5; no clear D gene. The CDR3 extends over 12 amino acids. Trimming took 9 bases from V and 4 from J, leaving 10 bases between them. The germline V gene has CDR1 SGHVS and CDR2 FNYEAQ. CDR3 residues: CASSSANQPQHF. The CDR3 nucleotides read TGTGCCAGTTCCAGCGCTAATCAGCCCCAGCATTTT.

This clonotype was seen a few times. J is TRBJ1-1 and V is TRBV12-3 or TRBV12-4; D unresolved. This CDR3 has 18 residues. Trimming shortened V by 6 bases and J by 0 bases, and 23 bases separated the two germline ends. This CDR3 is CASSPPGRGIGLNTEAFF. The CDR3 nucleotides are TGTGCCAGCAGCCCCCCCGGGCGGGGAATAGGGCTGAACACTGAAGCTTTCTTT.

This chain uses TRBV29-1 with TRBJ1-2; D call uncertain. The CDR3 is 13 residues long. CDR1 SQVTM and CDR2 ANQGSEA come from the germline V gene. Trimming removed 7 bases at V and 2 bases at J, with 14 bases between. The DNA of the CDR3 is TGCAGCGGAAGGATTGCGGGCAACTATGGCTACACCTTC. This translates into CSGRIAGNYGYTF.

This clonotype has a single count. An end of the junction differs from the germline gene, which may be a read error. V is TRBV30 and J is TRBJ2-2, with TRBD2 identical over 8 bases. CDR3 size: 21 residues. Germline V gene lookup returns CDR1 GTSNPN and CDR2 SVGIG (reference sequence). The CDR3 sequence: CAWSLELALLAAQENPGELFF. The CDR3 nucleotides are TGTGCCTGGAGTTTAGAATTGGCGTTACTAGCGGCCCAGGAGAACCCCGGGGAGCTGTTTTTT.

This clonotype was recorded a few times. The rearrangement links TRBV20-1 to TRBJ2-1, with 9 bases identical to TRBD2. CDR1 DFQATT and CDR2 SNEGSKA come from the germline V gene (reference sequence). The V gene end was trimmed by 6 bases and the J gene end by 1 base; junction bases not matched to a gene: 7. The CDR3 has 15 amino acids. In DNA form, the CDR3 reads TGCAGTGCCAATAGCGGGAGTCGTTCCTACAATGAGCAGTTCTTC. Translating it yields CSANSGSRSYNEQFF.

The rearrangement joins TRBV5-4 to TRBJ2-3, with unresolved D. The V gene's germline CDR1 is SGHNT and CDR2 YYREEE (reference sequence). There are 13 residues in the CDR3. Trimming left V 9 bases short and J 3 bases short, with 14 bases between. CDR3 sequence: CAIPDRATDTQYF. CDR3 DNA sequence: TGTGCCATCCCCGACCGAGCAACAGATACGCAGTATTTT. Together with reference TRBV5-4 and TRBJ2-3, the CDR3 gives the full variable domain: ETGVTQSPTHLIKTRGQQVTLRCSSQSGHNTVSWYQQALGQGPQFIFQYYREEENGRGNFPPRFSGLQFPNYSSELNVNALELDDSALYLCAIPDRATDTQYFGPGTRLTVL.

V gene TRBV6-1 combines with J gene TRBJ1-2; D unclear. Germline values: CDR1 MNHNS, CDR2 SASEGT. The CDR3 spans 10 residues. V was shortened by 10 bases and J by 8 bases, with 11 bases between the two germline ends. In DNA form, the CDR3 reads TGTGCCATTCAACAACGCGGCTACACCTTC. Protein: CAIQQRGYTF.